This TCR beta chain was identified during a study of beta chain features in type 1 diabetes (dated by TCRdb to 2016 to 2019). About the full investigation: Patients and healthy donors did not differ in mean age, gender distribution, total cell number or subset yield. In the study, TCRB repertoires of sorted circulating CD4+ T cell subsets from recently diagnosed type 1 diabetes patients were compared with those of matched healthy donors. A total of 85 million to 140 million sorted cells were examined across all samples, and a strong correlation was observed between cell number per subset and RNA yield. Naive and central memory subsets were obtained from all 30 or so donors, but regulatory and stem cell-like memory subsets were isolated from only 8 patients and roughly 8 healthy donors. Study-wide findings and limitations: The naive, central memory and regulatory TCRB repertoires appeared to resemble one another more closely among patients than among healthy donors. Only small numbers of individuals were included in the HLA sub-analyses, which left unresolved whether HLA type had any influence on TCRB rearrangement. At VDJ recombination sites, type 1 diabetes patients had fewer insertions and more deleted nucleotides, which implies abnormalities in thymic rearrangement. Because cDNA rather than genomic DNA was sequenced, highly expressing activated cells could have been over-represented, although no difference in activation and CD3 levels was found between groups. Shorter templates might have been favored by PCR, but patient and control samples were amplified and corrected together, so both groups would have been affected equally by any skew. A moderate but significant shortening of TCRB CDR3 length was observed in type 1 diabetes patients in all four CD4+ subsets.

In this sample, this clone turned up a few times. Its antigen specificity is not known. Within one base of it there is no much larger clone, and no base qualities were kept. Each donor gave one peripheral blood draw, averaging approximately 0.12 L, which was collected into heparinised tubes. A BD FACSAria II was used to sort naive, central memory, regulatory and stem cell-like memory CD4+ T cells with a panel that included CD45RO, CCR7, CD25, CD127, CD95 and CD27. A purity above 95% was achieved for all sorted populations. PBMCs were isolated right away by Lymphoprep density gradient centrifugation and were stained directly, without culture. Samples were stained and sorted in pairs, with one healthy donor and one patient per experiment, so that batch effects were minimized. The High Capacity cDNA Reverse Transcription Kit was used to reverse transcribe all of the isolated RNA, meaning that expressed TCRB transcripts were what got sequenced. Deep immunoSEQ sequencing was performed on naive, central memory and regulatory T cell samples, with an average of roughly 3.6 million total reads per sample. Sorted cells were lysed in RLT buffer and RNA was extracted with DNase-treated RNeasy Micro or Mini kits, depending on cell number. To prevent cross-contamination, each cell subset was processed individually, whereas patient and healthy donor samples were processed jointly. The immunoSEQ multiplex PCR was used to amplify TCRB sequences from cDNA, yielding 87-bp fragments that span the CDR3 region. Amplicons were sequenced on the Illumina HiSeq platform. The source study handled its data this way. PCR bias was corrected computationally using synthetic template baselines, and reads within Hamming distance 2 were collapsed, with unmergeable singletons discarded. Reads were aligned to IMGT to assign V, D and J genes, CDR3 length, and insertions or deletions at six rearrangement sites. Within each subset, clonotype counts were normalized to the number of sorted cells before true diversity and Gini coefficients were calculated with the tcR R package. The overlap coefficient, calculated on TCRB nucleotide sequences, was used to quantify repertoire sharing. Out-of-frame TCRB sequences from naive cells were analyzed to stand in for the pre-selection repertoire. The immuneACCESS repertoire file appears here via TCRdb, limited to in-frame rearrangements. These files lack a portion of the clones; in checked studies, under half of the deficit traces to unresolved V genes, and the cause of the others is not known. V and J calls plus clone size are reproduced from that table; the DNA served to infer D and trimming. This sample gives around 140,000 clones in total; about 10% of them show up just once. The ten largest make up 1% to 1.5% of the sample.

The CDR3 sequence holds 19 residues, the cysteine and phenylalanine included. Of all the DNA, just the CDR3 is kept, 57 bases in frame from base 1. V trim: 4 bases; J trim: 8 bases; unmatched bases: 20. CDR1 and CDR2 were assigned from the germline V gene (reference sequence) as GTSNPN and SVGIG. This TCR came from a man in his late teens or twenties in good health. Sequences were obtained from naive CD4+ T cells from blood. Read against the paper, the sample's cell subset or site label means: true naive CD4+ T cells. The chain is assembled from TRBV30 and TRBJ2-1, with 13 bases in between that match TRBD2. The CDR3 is CAWTKSHPGLAGEVYEQFF. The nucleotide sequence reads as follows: TGTGCCTGGACCAAATCTCACCCCGGACTAGCGGGGGAGGTTTATGAGCAGTTCTTC.